The 28 T cell receptor beta chains reported below all come from one sample, sequenced in a study of blood T cells in healthy people across ages. It was with a sample-barcoded 5' primer and a J-beta primer mix that a second PCR of roughly 7 to 12 cycles was run. MiXCR, run by TCRdb on the 5' RACE reads, gives a single entry per CDR3 protein. The sample includes 660,000 or so distinct CDR3 sequences, around three fifths of them seen just once. The sample comprised blood. These receptors originate from a man aged 60-69 years in good health.

The V call is TRBV6-1, the J call TRBJ2-5, with 8 nucleotides matching TRBD2. The J call may be incorrect, as the DNA end agrees better with TRBJ2-7. The CDR3 covers 15 residues. CDR1 and CDR2 (germline): MNHNS, SASEGT. The CDR3 is CASSESSGSFYEQYF. CDR3 nucleotides: TGTGCCAGCAGTGAGTCCAGCGGGAGCTTCTACGAGCAGTACTTC.

This chain connects TRBV28 to TRBJ2-4; D not certain. The CDR3 is 15 amino acids. Deletions cut 5 bases from V and 0 bases from J, with 11 bases between. The germline V gene encodes CDR1 MDHEN and CDR2 SYDVKM. The CDR3 bases are TGTGCCAGCAGTGCTCCGAGTTTAGCCAAAAACATTCAGTACTTC. The encoded protein is CASSAPSLAKNIQYF.

The count of this clonotype is one. The chain recombines TRBV12-3 or TRBV12-4 with TRBJ2-1; TRBD1 might be the D (6 bases). The length of the CDR3 is 13 residues. V dropped 6 bases and J dropped 5 bases, with 11 bases sitting between them. The CDR3 coding sequence is TGTGCCAGCAGAGCCACAGGGAACAATGAGCAGTTCTTC. This codes for CASRATGNNEQFF.

This clonotype was seen a handful of times. The V gene is TRBV11-2, the J gene TRBJ2-2; tentatively, D is TRBD1 (6 bases). V lost 5 bases, J lost 2 bases, and 9 bases lay in between. CDR3 length equals 14 residues. Germline loops: CDR1 SGHAT, CDR2 FQNNGV. The CDR3 reads CASSGQLNTGELFF. As DNA, the CDR3 is TGTGCCAGCAGCGGACAGCTAAACACCGGGGAGCTGTTTTTT.

V usage is TRBV20-1 and J usage is TRBJ2-6, with 7 bases fitting TRBD1. CDR3 length: 16 amino acids. The germline V gene has CDR1 DFQATT and CDR2 SNEGSKA (reference sequence). Trimming at V came to 3 bases and at J to 4 bases, leaving 9 bases not matched to a gene. The CDR3 protein is CSARGQGVSGANVLTF. The CDR3 region has the DNA TGCAGTGCTAGGGGGCAGGGGGTTTCGGGGGCCAACGTCCTGACTTTC.

The chain combines TRBV5-1 with TRBJ2-3; no definite D call. Germline CDR1 SGHRS, CDR2 YFSETQ. There are 16 residues in the CDR3. Trimming removed 4 bases from V and 3 bases from J, with 18 bases in between. Written as DNA, the CDR3 is TGCGCCAGCAGCCCGATTACGGCCCGATCGACAGATACGCAGTATTTT. Its protein is CASSPITARSTDTQYF.

The chain uses TRBV20-1 and TRBJ2-7, with D tentatively TRBD1 (6 bases). The CDR3 covers 15 residues. Germline CDR1 and CDR2: DFQATT and SNEGSKA (reference sequence). Between the trimmed V and J ends, which lost 0 bases and 4 bases, there was a span of 16 bases. DNA of the CDR3: TGCAGTGCTAGAGATCAGGGGCGCTCGAGTTACGAGCAGTACTTC. Residues: CSARDQGRSSYEQYF.

The chain recombines TRBV27 with TRBJ2-5; D may be TRBD2 (7 bases). In germline, CDR1 is MNHEY, CDR2 SMNVEV (reference sequence). The CDR3 is made up of 16 amino acids. Trimming cost V 8 bases and J 2 bases, with 21 bases left between them. DNA of the CDR3: TGTGCCAGCCCTAGGGGGGGCCAGACCTTTCAAGAGACCCAGTACTTC. This gives the protein CASPRGGQTFQETQYF.

This clonotype has just a few counts. The chain is built from TRBV29-1 and TRBJ2-1; D possibly corresponds to TRBD1 (7 bases). Trimming pared 6 bases from V and 6 bases from J, leaving 18 bases between. The CDR3 runs 14 residues. CDR1 is SQVTM and CDR2 is ANQGSEA in the germline V gene. In DNA, the CDR3 is TGCAGCGTCCACCCAGGGGGGTATTCCAATGAGCAGTTCTTC. Translation gives CSVHPGGYSNEQFF.

This clonotype is a singleton in its sample. The chain uses TRBV20-1 and TRBJ2-4; 10 bases are shared with TRBD1. The J call is in doubt because the DNA end fits TRBJ2-7 better. CDR1 is DFQATT, CDR2 SNEGSKA, per germline (reference sequence). The CDR3 length is 12 residues. The CDR3 is CSARGTGDEQYF. In nucleotides, the CDR3 is TGCAGTGCTAGGGGGACAGGGGACGAGCAGTACTTC.

The CDR3 DNA reads TGTGCCAGCAGGGAGGTAGATACGCAGTATTTT. Translating gives CASREVDTQYF. The rearrangement joins TRBV6-2 or TRBV6-3 to TRBJ2-3; tentatively, D is TRBD2 (5 bases). V dropped 6 bases and J dropped 5 bases, with 6 bases sitting between them. Germline assignment: CDR1 MNHEY and CDR2 SVGEGT. CDR3 length equals 11 residues.

The chain employs TRBV28 and TRBJ1-5, with 7 bases matching TRBD1. Germline V gene lookup returns CDR1 MDHEN and CDR2 SYDVKM. The trim removed 3 bases at V and 3 bases at J, leaving 14 bases unmatched. This CDR3 has 18 residues. The CDR3 DNA reads TGTGCCAGCAGTTTGGCCCACTCGACAGGGTCATTCAATCAGCCCCAGCATTTT. Translated: CASSLAHSTGSFNQPQHF.

Here the CDR3 reads CASSGGGLGLETQYF. CDR3 DNA sequence: TGTGCCAGCAGCGGGGGGGGATTGGGACTAGAGACCCAGTACTTC. This chain links TRBV9 with TRBJ2-5, with TRBD2 identical over 7 bases. With 3 bases clipped from V and 4 bases from J, the junction kept 9 bases outside the gene matches. This CDR3 region has 15 residues. Germline CDR1 reads SGDLS; CDR2 reads YYNGEE.

This chain links TRBV6-4 with TRBJ2-1; 12 nucleotides align to TRBD2. CDR3 length: 17 residues. Unmatched junction bases numbered 6, after V lost 4 bases and J lost 2 bases. Germline V gene lookup returns CDR1 MRHNA and CDR2 SNTAGT. The DNA for the CDR3 is TGTGCCAGCAGTGGGAAAGGGACTAGCGGGCCCTACAATGAGCAGTTCTTC. It encodes CASSGKGTSGPYNEQFF.

This clonotype was seen only a few times. CDR3 nucleotide sequence: TGTGCCAGCAGCTTGTTGGTCTCTAGAACAGATACGCAGTATTTT. It translates to CASSLLVSRTDTQYF. The chain recombines TRBV5-5 with TRBJ2-3; D unclear. The CDR3 runs 15 residues. Germline V lookup: CDR1 SGHKS, CDR2 YYEKEE (reference sequence). V shed 1 base and J shed 3 bases, with 12 bases lying between them. The whole variable domain, filled in from reference TRBV5-5 and TRBJ2-3, reads DAGVTQSPTHLIKTRGQQVTLRCSPISGHKSVSWYQQVLGQGPQFIFQYYEKEERGRGNFPDRFSARQFPNYSSELNVNALLLGDSALYLCASSLLVSRTDTQYFGPGTRLTVL.

This clonotype was observed a handful of times. The chain has TRBV2 and TRBJ2-7; D perhaps matches TRBD1 (5 bases). Germline V gives CDR1 SNHLY, CDR2 FYNNEI. The CDR3 is made up of 12 amino acids. Trimming left V 8 bases short and J 1 base short, with 9 bases between. The CDR3 DNA reads TGTGCCAGCGGCAGGGAATCCTACGAGCAGTACTTC. Its protein product is CASGRESYEQYF.

Ten or more counts support this clonotype. V usage is TRBV6-6 and J usage is TRBJ1-4; D is uncertain. This CDR3 has 16 residues. CDR1 is MNHNY and CDR2 is SVGAGI in the germline V gene (reference sequence). V lost 8 bases to trimming and J lost 0 bases, with 16 bases between them. The CDR3 bases are TGTGCCAGCCCGGCATTCCTCGGTCCAACTAATGAAAAACTGTTTTTT. This encodes CASPAFLGPTNEKLFF.

Worth noting for this clonotype: The junction departs from the called germline gene at one end, perhaps through a read error. The chain is built from TRBV3-1 and TRBJ1-2, with D uncertain. Per the germline V gene, CDR1 is LGHDT and CDR2 is YNNKEL (reference sequence). The CDR3 sequence is 13 residues long. CDR3 sequence: CASSPEANYGHTF. CDR3 nucleotide sequence: TGTGCCAGCAGCCCTGAAGCTAACTATGGCCACACCTTC.

This clonotype was seen only a few times. V and J are TRBV5-1 and TRBJ2-1; 7 positions match TRBD2. The CDR3 has 15 residues. The germline V gene has CDR1 SGHRS and CDR2 YFSETQ. Trimming took 0 bases from V and 5 from J; bases not matched to a gene: 5. DNA for the CDR3: TGCGCCAGCAGCTTGGAGGGGACTACTAACAATGAGCAGTTCTTC. Translated: CASSLEGTTNNEQFF.

This clonotype came up a few times. This rearrangement joins TRBV20-1 to TRBJ2-5; D is undetermined. The CDR3 has 11 residues. V was cut by 5 bases and J by 0 bases, with 4 bases left in between. In germline, CDR1 is DFQATT, CDR2 SNEGSKA (reference sequence). As DNA, the CDR3 is TGCAGTGCTGAGTACCAAGAGACCCAGTACTTC. It codes for CSAEYQETQYF.

The chain couples TRBV20-1 to TRBJ1-1; D gene unclear. The germline V and J ends were trimmed by 1 base and 1 base, with 10 bases remaining between them. The germline V gene has CDR1 DFQATT and CDR2 SNEGSKA (reference sequence). The CDR3 consists of 14 residues. CDR3 sequence: CSARGRQPNTEAFF. The DNA of the CDR3 is TGCAGTGCTAGAGGCCGGCAGCCGAACACTGAAGCTTTCTTT.

This clonotype was counted only a few times. This chain connects TRBV27 to TRBJ2-1; perhaps D is TRBD1 or TRBD2 (6 bases each). The length of the CDR3 is 17 residues. V was clipped by 4 bases and J by 7 bases, with 23 bases between them. The germline gives CDR1 MNHEY, CDR2 SMNVEV (reference sequence). The CDR3 sequence is CASSSGLGGPGWNEQFF. The CDR3, as DNA: TGTGCCAGCAGTTCGGGACTTGGGGGGCCAGGTTGGAATGAGCAGTTCTTC.

The rearrangement joins TRBV7-2 to TRBJ1-1; 8 positions match TRBD1. Germline CDR1 SGHTA, CDR2 FQGNSA. J was trimmed by 3 bases and V by 4 bases; bases with no gene match: 4. This CDR3 region has 14 residues. In DNA form, the CDR3 reads TGTGCCAGCAGCTCTACAGGGGGTTACACTGAAGCTTTCTTT. Translated, it gives CASSSTGGYTEAFF.

The chain is built from TRBV7-9 and TRBJ2-2, with D hard to call. CDR1 SEHNR and CDR2 FQNEAQ come from the germline V gene (reference sequence). Trimming took off 4 bases at V and 4 bases at J, with 13 bases between the two ends. The CDR3 consists of 15 residues. The CDR3 loop reads CASSSHLIATGELFF. The CDR3, as DNA: TGTGCCAGCAGCTCCCACCTTATAGCCACCGGGGAGCTGTTTTTT.

The chain couples TRBV28 to TRBJ2-7; maybe TRBD1 (6 bases). The end of the DNA is better explained by TRBJ2-5, so the J call may be wrong. Germline V lookup: CDR1 MDHEN, CDR2 SYDVKM. CDR3 length equals 17 residues. The CDR3 spells CASSFPTGHRFEGTQYF. The CDR3 bases are TGTGCCAGCAGTTTCCCGACAGGCCACCGATTCGAGGGGACCCAGTACTTC.

The chain is built from TRBV11-2 and TRBJ2-2; D remains ambiguous. The CDR3 loop spans 15 amino acids. V dropped 5 bases and J dropped 5 bases, with 15 bases sitting between them. Germline CDR1 and CDR2: SGHAT and FQNNGV. CDR3 protein: CASSPQPVGTGELFF. Here the CDR3 DNA reads TGTGCCAGCAGCCCACAACCCGTCGGGACCGGGGAGCTGTTTTTT.

The chain carries TRBV12-3 or TRBV12-4 and TRBJ1-2, with a tentative D call TRBD1 (5 bases). V dropped 5 bases and J dropped 6 bases, with 10 bases sitting between them. This CDR3 spans 12 amino acids. CDR3 in DNA: TGTGCCAGCAGTCCTGGGACGGATGGCTACACCTTC. Protein sequence: CASSPGTDGYTF.

The chain employs TRBV7-2 and TRBJ2-7; TRBD2 agrees at 9 bases. The junction had 2 bases not matched to a gene; V was cut back by 6 bases and J by 2 bases. Germline CDR1 and CDR2: SGHTA and FQGNSA. This CDR3 comprises 13 residues. This CDR3 reads CASRTSGAYEQYF. CDR3 nucleotide sequence: TGTGCCAGCAGGACTAGCGGTGCCTACGAGCAGTACTTC.